This T cell receptor (beta chain) was observed in a study of tissue T cells after allogeneic stem cell transplantation. About the study: CD3+ T cells were flow-sorted when enough cells; otherwise DNA extracted directly.

Generated by immunoSEQ multiplex PCR, the TCRdb table keeps only in-frame clones and is missing some. Here the sample spans roughly 25,000 clones, more than 80% being singletons. The CDR3 length is 15 residues. The V gene end was trimmed by 6 bases and the J gene end by 1 base; junction bases not matched to a gene: 8. Germline-derived CDR1 and CDR2 are MDHEN and SYDVKM. The chain joins TRBV28 to TRBJ2-7; TRBD1 matches at 8 bases. The source material was blood, sampled before transplantation. The source is a male donor aged 60 or over who later had graft-versus-host disease after an allogeneic stem cell transplant. This chain's CDR3 is CASSLDRAISYEQYF. The CDR3 coding sequence is TGTGCCAGCAGCCTGGACAGGGCTATTTCCTACGAGCAGTACTTC.